The 14 T cell receptor beta chains below all came from one sample that was sequenced in a study of cytomegalovirus exposure and HLA in healthy donors. The PCR employed 60 Vbeta primers together with 13 Jbeta primers. Clones were sequenced by immunoSEQ multiplex PCR, and TCRdb holds only the in-frame ones, with some missing. Of 70,000 to 95,000 clones in the sample, roughly 77% were seen once. The sequenced sample was PBMCs. Receptors were obtained from a man aged 35-49 years in good health and CMV-seronegative.

The chain combines TRBV28 with TRBJ2-2, with 8 bases lining up with TRBD1. CDR3 length: 15 amino acids. V gave up 9 bases and J gave up 4 bases; unmatched junction bases: 10. CDR1 is MDHEN, CDR2 SYDVKM, per germline. As DNA, the CDR3 is TGTGCCAGTGGAAACAGGGGGAAGTTCACCGGGGAGCTGTTTTTT. This translates into CASGNRGKFTGELFF.

The rearrangement uses TRBV7-9 and TRBJ2-7; 11 nucleotides line up with TRBD2. Germline CDR1 is SEHNR and CDR2 is FQNEAQ (reference sequence). Trimming took 1 base from V and 2 from J; bases not matched to a gene: 7. This CDR3 has 17 residues. This chain's CDR3 is CASSLETSGRDPYEQYF. The CDR3 region has the DNA TGTGCCAGCAGCTTAGAAACTAGCGGGAGAGACCCCTACGAGCAGTACTTC.

This clone turned up a few times. V is TRBV5-6 and J is TRBJ1-3; unclear D gene. Trimming stripped 1 base from V and 1 base from J, with 9 bases between. The CDR3 covers 15 residues. Germline assignment: CDR1 SGHDT and CDR2 YYEEEE. Written as DNA, the CDR3 is TGTGCCAGCAGCTTGCCAGGAGGGTCTGGAAACACCATATATTTT. As protein: CASSLPGGSGNTIYF.

This chain links TRBV4-1 with TRBJ2-1; possible D gene TRBD2, 5 bases. Trimming left V 0 bases short and J 2 bases short, with 11 bases between. Germline loops: CDR1 MGHRA, CDR2 YSYEKL. The CDR3 consists of 16 residues. The CDR3 sequence is CASSQDRSGAYNEQFF. For the CDR3, the DNA is TGCGCCAGCAGCCAAGATCGGAGCGGAGCCTACAATGAGCAGTTCTTC.

CDR3 in amino acids: CASSTRTGSSYEQYF. As DNA, the CDR3 is TGTGCCAGTAGTACCAGGACAGGTTCCTCCTACGAGCAGTACTTC. The chain links TRBV19 to TRBJ2-7, with 7 bases lining up with TRBD1. The CDR3 is 15 residues long. The V gene end was trimmed by 4 bases and the J gene end by 0 bases; junction bases not matched to a gene: 6. Germline V gene sequence: CDR1 LNHDA, CDR2 SQIVND (reference sequence).

The rearrangement uses TRBV28 and TRBJ2-6, with D tentatively TRBD2 (6 bases). The CDR3 spans 15 residues. The V gene lost 5 bases and the J gene lost 0 bases, with 8 bases spanning the gap. Germline V gene sequence: CDR1 MDHEN, CDR2 SYDVKM. The CDR3 loop reads CASSGGVSGANVLTF. The CDR3 bases are TGTGCCAGCAGTGGAGGGGTCTCTGGGGCCAACGTCCTGACTTTC.

This clone showed up just once. CDR3 sequence reads: CASRQRQGIGETQYF. Written as DNA, the CDR3 is TGTGCCAGCAGGCAAAGACAGGGGATAGGAGAGACCCAGTACTTC. The gene calls are TRBV5-4 and TRBJ2-5; 8 bases map to TRBD1. The CDR3 runs to 15 residues. CDR1 and CDR2 (germline): SGHNT, YYREEE (reference sequence). Trimming cost V 5 bases and J 4 bases; bases outside gene matches: 10.

J is TRBJ1-1 and V is TRBV6-5, with D possibly being TRBD1 (6 bases). Trimming stripped 8 bases from V and 4 bases from J, with 17 bases between. CDR1 is MNHEY and CDR2 is SVGAGI in the germline V gene. CDR3 length: 14 residues. CDR3 bases: TGTGCCAGCCTGCTCACAGGGTCGGGCACTGAAGCTTTCTTT. Protein: CASLLTGSGTEAFF.

The rearrangement joins TRBV5-4 to TRBJ1-2; D unresolved. CDR3 length: 13 amino acids. Trimming took off 0 bases at V and 3 bases at J, with 6 bases between the two ends. Per the germline V gene, CDR1 is SGHNT and CDR2 is YYREEE (reference sequence). The CDR3 sequence: CASSLGQDYGYTF. The CDR3 DNA reads as TGTGCCAGCAGCTTGGGGCAGGACTATGGCTACACCTTC.

This sequence joins TRBV29-1 and TRBJ2-3, with no clear D. CDR1 is SQVTM, CDR2 ANQGSEA, per germline. The V and J ends lost 5 bases and 3 bases respectively, with 6 bases between them. The CDR3 extends over 11 amino acids. The CDR3 reads CSVRSTDTQYF. In DNA, the CDR3 is TGCAGCGTTCGTTCGACAGATACGCAGTATTTT.

The rearrangement uses TRBV14 and TRBJ1-1, with D possibly TRBD1 on 5 matching bases. Germline CDR1 is SGHDN and CDR2 is FVKESK. V was trimmed by 4 bases and J by 7 bases, leaving 10 bases between them. The CDR3 is made up of 12 amino acids. CDR3: CASSRGTVEAFF. DNA of the CDR3: TGTGCCAGCAGCCGCGGGACGGTTGAAGCTTTCTTT.

The chain has TRBV7-2 and TRBJ2-7; TRBD1 matches 10 bases. Trimming at V came to 2 bases and at J to 3 bases, leaving 1 base not matched to a gene. CDR3 length: 14 residues. CDR1 and CDR2 from the germline V gene are SGHTA and FQGNSA. The CDR3 region has the DNA TGTGCCAGCAGCTTATGGACAGGGGGCTACGAGCAGTACTTC. Its protein product is CASSLWTGGYEQYF.

This clone was counted only a few times. The V and J genes are TRBV5-4 and TRBJ2-1, with D unclear. Germline CDR1 and CDR2: SGHNT and YYREEE (reference sequence). V was shortened by 1 base and J by 2 bases, with 10 bases between the two germline ends. This CDR3 contains 15 residues. This CDR3 is CASSLFQAAYNEQFF. The CDR3 nucleotides are TGTGCCAGCAGCTTGTTCCAGGCTGCCTACAATGAGCAGTTCTTC.

J is TRBJ2-7 and V is TRBV6-5; 9 bases align to TRBD1. After removal of 0 bases from V and 6 bases from J, the junction contained 3 bases not matched to a gene. CDR1 is MNHEY, CDR2 SVGAGI, per germline. CDR3 size: 14 residues. The CDR3 DNA reads as TGTGCCAGCAGTTACTCGAACAGGGGGCGCGAGCAGTACTTC. This codes for CASSYSNRGREQYF.